This is a list of T cell receptor beta chains from one sample in a study of blood T cell repertoires in COVID-19. This table comes from immunoSEQ multiplex PCR, and its TCRdb copy is limited to in-frame clones, with some not included. The sample includes about 130,000 clones, around four fifths of them seen just once. The sample taken for sequencing was peripheral blood. The source is a man aged 55 to 70 who had recovered from COVID-19. CDR3s include the opening cysteine and the closing phenylalanine or tryptophan. The order of the fields is V gene, D gene, J gene, clone size, CDR3 protein, CDR3 DNA. A D gene is named only where the DNA matches it firmly. A clone size is listed for some rows: how often the clone was seen (once, few, many), or a class if it is expanded.

>TRBV4-1|.|TRBJ1-1|few
CASSPREGGTEAFF
TGCGCCAGCAGCCCCAGGGAAGGCGGCACTGAAGCTTTCTTT
>TRBV28|.|TRBJ2-7|.
CASSQTYEQYF
TGTGCCAGCAGCCAAACCTACGAGCAGTACTTC
>TRBV5-4|.|TRBJ1-6|.
CASSPGGSYNSPLHF
TGTGCCAGCAGCCCTGGAGGCAGCTATAATTCACCCCTCCACTTT
>TRBV15|.|TRBJ2-7|few
CATRINQNHEQYF
TGTGCCACCAGAATCAACCAGAACCACGAGCAGTACTTC
>TRBV19|TRBD1|TRBJ1-5|.
CASSTTGGRQPQHF
TGTGCCAGTAGTACAACAGGGGGAAGGCAGCCCCAGCATTTT
>TRBV4-2|TRBD1|TRBJ2-3|.
CTSSQARGRTDTQYF
TGTACCAGCAGCCAAGCCAGGGGGCGCACAGATACGCAGTATTTT
>TRBV7-2|.|TRBJ2-1|.
CASSLSPYNEQFF
TGTGCCAGCAGCCTGAGCCCCTACAATGAGCAGTTCTTC
>TRBV18|.|TRBJ1-2|.
CASSPQGGSVDGYTF
TGTGCCAGCTCACCACAGGGAGGTTCTGTGGATGGCTACACCTTC
>TRBV3-1/TRBV3-2|TRBD2|TRBJ2-3|.
CASSQDSERGLSTDTQYF
TGTGCCAGCAGCCAAGATAGCGAGCGGGGCCTTAGCACAGATACGCAGTATTTT
>TRBV3-1/TRBV3-2|.|TRBJ2-1|.
CASSQTRVAYNEQFF
TGTGCCAGCAGCCAAACCAGGGTCGCCTACAATGAGCAGTTCTTC